This T cell receptor beta chain was retrieved from a study of T cell repertoires in ileal Crohn's disease. Study-wide results and caveats: Mucosal expansions were suggested to be mainly CD8 T cells. Clonality above 26.8% at surgery always came with endoscopic recurrence. Compared with non-smokers, active smokers at surgery showed more clonal expansions.

V was pared by 3 bases and J by 1 base, with 9 bases between. Germline assignment: CDR1 SGHAT and CDR2 FQNNGV. This CDR3 spans 15 amino acids. Regarding this clone: The antigen is not known.

Per sample, approximately 540 nanograms of biopsy DNA were TCRB immunosequenced. Generated by immunoSEQ multiplex PCR, the TCRdb table keeps only in-frame clones and is missing some. The data hold tens of thousands of clones, with about 81% observed a single time. The sequenced sample consisted of ileal tissue. The chain couples TRBV11-2 to TRBJ1-4; D not certain. This TCR came from an adult with Crohn's disease. CDR3 in DNA: TGTGCCAGCAGCTTGTCACGGGGAACTAATGAAAAACTGTTTTTT. This gives the protein CASSLSRGTNEKLFF.